This T cell receptor beta chain was sequenced during a study of blood T cell repertoires in COVID-19. V dropped 1 base and J dropped 1 base, with 7 bases sitting between them. Germline loops: CDR1 LNHDA, CDR2 SQIVND (reference sequence). The CDR3 has 14 amino acids. Points on this clone: Within the sample, other DNA sequences also encode this same CDR3.

Generated by immunoSEQ multiplex PCR, the TCRdb table keeps only in-frame clones and is missing some. The data contain 150,000 to 200,000 clones, 82% of them singletons. The genes are TRBV19 and TRBJ1-1; tentative D call: TRBD1 (6 bases). The specimen was peripheral blood. The clonotype originates from a woman of 80 years or more with active or convalescent COVID-19. CDR3 residues: CASSIVGGNTEAFF. The CDR3 nucleotides read TGTGCCAGTAGTATAGTAGGGGGGAACACTGAAGCTTTCTTT. Based on the CDR3 plus reference TRBV19 and TRBJ1-1, the full variable domain is DGGITQSPKYLFRKEGQNVTLSCEQNLNHDAMYWYRQDPGQGLRLIYYSQIVNDFQKGDIAEGYSVSREKKESFPLTVTSAQKNPTAFYLCASSIVGGNTEAFFGQGTRLTVV.